A single sample gave rise to the 10 T cell receptor beta chains below, sequenced in a study of blood T cell repertoires in COVID-19. Generated by immunoSEQ multiplex PCR, the TCRdb table keeps only in-frame clones and is missing some. The repertoire includes roughly 230,000 clones, 80% to 90% of them detected once, and roughly 4% sits in the top ten. The sample consisted of peripheral blood. The receptors derive from a man over 45 with acute or convalescent COVID-19.

Only one count was recorded for this clone. This chain joins TRBV10-1 and TRBJ2-7; 7 bases are a match to TRBD2. Trimming took 2 bases from V and 5 from J; bases not matched to a gene: 0. Looked up from germline, CDR1 is WNHNN and CDR2 is SYGVQD (reference sequence). CDR3 size: 12 residues. Here the CDR3 reads CASSEGTNEQYF. CDR3 bases: TGCGCCAGCAGTGAGGGGACTAACGAGCAGTACTTC.

The rearrangement links TRBV7-6 to TRBJ2-1; 9 bases match TRBD2. Germline V gene sequence: CDR1 SGHVS, CDR2 FNYEAQ. The trim removed 5 bases at V and 5 bases at J, leaving 13 bases unmatched. The CDR3 spans 17 residues. CDR3 sequence: CASSRPLGTSFHNEQFF. The CDR3 DNA sequence: TGTGCCAGCAGCCGACCCCTCGGGACTAGCTTCCACAATGAGCAGTTCTTC.

This clone was picked up a small number of times. The CDR3, as DNA: TGCAGGGGGGCGAATGAGCAGTTCTTC. Its translation is CRGANEQFF. The gene calls are TRBV20-1 and TRBJ2-1; TRBD1 is a possible D gene (6 bases). CDR1 and CDR2 from the germline V gene are DFQATT and SNEGSKA (reference sequence). The CDR3 is made up of 9 amino acids.

The chain recombines TRBV5-1 with TRBJ2-7, with 9 positions matching TRBD2. The length of the CDR3 is 18 residues. CDR1 and CDR2 from the germline V gene are SGHRS and YFSETQ. J gave up 5 bases and V 0 bases, and 15 bases lay outside the gene matches. The CDR3: CASSLEAPLREGRNEQYF. The CDR3 nucleotides read TGCGCCAGCAGCTTGGAGGCCCCCTTGCGGGAGGGCCGGAACGAGCAGTACTTC. Full variable domain (missing parts from reference TRBV5-1 and TRBJ2-7): KAGVTQTPRYLIKTRGQQVTLSCSPISGHRSVSWYQQTPGQGLQFLFEYFSETQRNKGNFPGRFSGRQFSNSRSEMNVSTLELGDSALYLCASSLEAPLREGRNEQYFGPGTRLTVT.

The rearrangement joins TRBV7-2 to TRBJ2-7; TRBD1 agrees at 11 bases. CDR1 SGHTA and CDR2 FQGNSA come from the germline V gene. The CDR3 runs to 16 residues. Trimming took 1 base from V and 2 from J; bases not matched to a gene: 4. CDR3 in DNA: TGTGCCAGCAGCTTAGGACCGGGACAGGGGGCCTACGAGCAGTACTTC. This codes for CASSLGPGQGAYEQYF.

The chain combines TRBV28 with TRBJ2-7; 9 bases fit TRBD2. CDR1 is MDHEN and CDR2 is SYDVKM in the germline V gene. The CDR3 spans 16 residues. The ends lost 4 bases at V and 4 bases at J; junction bases unmatched: 11. CDR3 protein: CASSSWGAGGHYEQYF. In DNA, the CDR3 is TGTGCCAGCAGTTCCTGGGGTGCGGGGGGGCATTACGAGCAGTACTTC.

This chain joins TRBV4-1 and TRBJ2-7, with 8 bases identical to TRBD1. Germline CDR1 and CDR2: MGHRA and YSYEKL. CDR3 length: 15 residues. V dropped 3 bases and J dropped 5; count of bases not matched to a gene: 9. The CDR3 region has the DNA TGCGCCAGCAGCCAGTACGCGACAGGGGCCCACGAGCAGTACTTC. It encodes CASSQYATGAHEQYF.

This rearrangement joins TRBV4-1 to TRBJ2-3, with D maybe TRBD2 (6 bases). CDR1 MGHRA and CDR2 YSYEKL come from the germline V gene. V was cut by 1 base and J by 5 bases, with 10 bases left in between. The length of the CDR3 is 14 residues. The CDR3 sequence is CASSQGLVIDTQYF. The DNA for the CDR3 is TGCGCCAGCAGCCAAGGACTAGTGATAGATACGCAGTATTTT.

This clone was detected a few times. The chain couples TRBV4-1 to TRBJ1-5; TRBD1 agrees at 9 bases. Trimming took 0 bases from V and 7 from J; bases not matched to a gene: 7. Germline CDR1 reads MGHRA; CDR2 reads YSYEKL. The length of the CDR3 is 16 residues. The CDR3 sequence is CASSQEGRQGGQPQHF. Written as DNA, the CDR3 is TGCGCCAGCAGCCAAGAGGGAAGACAGGGGGGACAGCCCCAGCATTTT.

This chain connects TRBV6-5 to TRBJ2-1; 14 bases line up with TRBD2. CDR3 length: 15 amino acids. Germline V CDR1 and CDR2: MNHEY, SVGAGI. V dropped 6 bases and J dropped 7; count of bases not matched to a gene: 5. DNA for the CDR3: TGTGCCAGCAGCCCATGGACTAGCGGGAGGAATGAGCAGTTCTTC. Amino acid sequence: CASSPWTSGRNEQFF.